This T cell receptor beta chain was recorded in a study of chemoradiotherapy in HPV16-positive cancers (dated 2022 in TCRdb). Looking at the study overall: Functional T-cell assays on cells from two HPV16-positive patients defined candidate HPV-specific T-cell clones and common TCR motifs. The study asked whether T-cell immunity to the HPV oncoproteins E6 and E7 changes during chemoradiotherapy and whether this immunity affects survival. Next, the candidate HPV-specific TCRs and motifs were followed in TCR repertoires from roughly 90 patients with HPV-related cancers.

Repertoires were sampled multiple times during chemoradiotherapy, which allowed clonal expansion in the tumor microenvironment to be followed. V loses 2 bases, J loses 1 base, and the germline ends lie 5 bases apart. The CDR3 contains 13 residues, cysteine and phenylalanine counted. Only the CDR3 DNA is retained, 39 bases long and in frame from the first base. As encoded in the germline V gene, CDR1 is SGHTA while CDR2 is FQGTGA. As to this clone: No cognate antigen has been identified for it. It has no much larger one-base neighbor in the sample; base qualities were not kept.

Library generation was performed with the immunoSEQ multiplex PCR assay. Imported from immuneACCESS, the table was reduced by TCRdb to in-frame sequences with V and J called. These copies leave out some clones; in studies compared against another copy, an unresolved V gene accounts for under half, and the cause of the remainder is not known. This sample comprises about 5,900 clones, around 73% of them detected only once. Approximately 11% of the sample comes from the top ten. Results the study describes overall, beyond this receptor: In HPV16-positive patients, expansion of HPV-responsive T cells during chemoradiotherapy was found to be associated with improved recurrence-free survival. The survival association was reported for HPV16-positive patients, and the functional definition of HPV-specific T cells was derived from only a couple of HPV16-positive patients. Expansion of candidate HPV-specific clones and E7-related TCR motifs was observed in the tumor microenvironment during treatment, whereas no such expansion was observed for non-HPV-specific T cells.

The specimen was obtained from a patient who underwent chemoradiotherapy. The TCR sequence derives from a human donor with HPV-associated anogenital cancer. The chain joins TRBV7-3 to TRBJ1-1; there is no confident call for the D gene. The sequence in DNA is TGTGCCAGCAGCTTAGCCCCGAACACTGAAGCTTTCTTT. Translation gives CASSLAPNTEAFF. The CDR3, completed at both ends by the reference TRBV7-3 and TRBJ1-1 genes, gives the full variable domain GAGVSQTPSNKVTEKGKYVELRCDPISGHTALYWYRQSLGQGPEFLIYFQGTGAADDSGLPNDRFFAVRPEGSVSTLKIQRTERGDSAVYLCASSLAPNTEAFFGQGTRLTVV.